One T cell receptor beta chain is described in this entry. Its antigen is still unknown. This sample stems from a study of CD4 T cells in relation to SARS-CoV-2 and coronaviruses. Study-wide background: The HLA restriction of the shared crossreactive spike epitopes was mapped. Study results and limitations: Samples before the pandemic and after infection were not matched within any donor. No crossreactivity against non-spike viral proteins was tested here.

Before the COVID-19 pandemic, during about 2010-2018, CD4+ T cells were taken from unexposed donors. The germline V gene encodes CDR1 MNHEY and CDR2 SVGAGI. The V end was cut by 2 bases, the J end by 2 bases, with 12 bases between. The CDR3 is 15 amino acids. Some clones are missing from TCRdb's copy, which holds only in-frame ones; the method was immunoSEQ multiplex PCR. The sample has 55,000 to 70,000 clones, 90% to 95% seen once; the top ten hold around 0.23%. The source is a human donor in good health. The specimen sequenced was naive CD4+ T cells from PBMCs. Subset: naive CD4+ T cells isolated by negative enrichment. V gene TRBV6-5 combines with J gene TRBJ2-5, with D possibly TRBD1 on 6 matching bases. CDR3 protein: CASSYVGADQETQYF. The CDR3 DNA reads as TGTGCCAGCAGTTACGTGGGGGCGGATCAAGAGACCCAGTACTTC.